One and the same sample provided the 32 T cell receptor beta chains below, sequenced in a study of T cells in Graves' hyperthyroidism and ophthalmopathy. TCR beta CDR3 regions were amplified from RNA. First-round RT-PCR targeting the TCR CDR3 was performed with the HTBI primer set. TCRdb ran MiXCR on the multiplex PCR reads and lists one entry per CDR3 protein. The sample records about 400,000 distinct CDR3 sequences, about an eighth being singletons. The sequencing sample was made of blood. The receptor set was obtained from a woman aged 18-30 years with Graves' hyperthyroidism.

This clonotype appeared a few times. The rearrangement joins TRBV5-6 to TRBJ1-2; 8 positions agree with TRBD1. Germline lookup yields CDR1 SGHDT and CDR2 YYEEEE. The CDR3 loop spans 13 amino acids. J gave up 8 bases and V 2 bases, and 5 bases lay outside the gene matches. This CDR3 reads CASSFQGAGGYTF. The CDR3 bases are TGTGCCAGCAGCTTTCAGGGGGCTGGAGGCTACACCTTC.

CDR3 sequence reads: CSARDVLAGVHEQYF. The CDR3 DNA is TGCAGTGCTAGAGATGTGCTAGCGGGAGTCCACGAGCAGTACTTC. The V call is TRBV20-1, the J call TRBJ2-7; 10 bases are shared with TRBD2. J gave up 5 bases and V 0 bases, and 7 bases lay outside the gene matches. CDR1 DFQATT and CDR2 SNEGSKA come from the germline V gene (reference sequence). The CDR3 length is 15 residues.

At least ten counts were recorded for this clonotype. V gene TRBV7-2 combines with J gene TRBJ2-1; no firm D call. V shed 4 bases and J shed 3 bases, with 10 bases lying between them. This CDR3 is built from 14 residues. CDR1 and CDR2 from the germline V gene are SGHTA and FQGNSA. CDR3 sequence: CASSSQRNYNEQFF. CDR3 bases: TGTGCCAGCAGCTCCCAGAGGAACTACAATGAGCAGTTCTTC.

At least ten counts were recorded for this clonotype. This chain uses TRBV25-1 with TRBJ2-1; D possibly corresponds to TRBD1 (6 bases). The V end lost 4 bases, the J end lost 8 bases, and 9 bases lay between the germline ends. This CDR3 contains 12 residues. Germline V gene sequence: CDR1 MGHDK, CDR2 SYGVNS. The CDR3, as DNA: TGTGCCAGCAGTGGAGGGGGAGATGAGCAGTTCTTC. It specifies CASSGGGDEQFF. Complete variable domain (other parts from reference TRBV25-1 and TRBJ2-1): EADIYQTPRYLVIGTGKKITLECSQTMGHDKMYWYQQDPGMELHLIHYSYGVNSTEKGDLSSESTVSRIRTEHFPLTLESARPSHTSQYLCASSGGGDEQFFGPGTRLTVL.

This clonotype showed up many times. The rearrangement links TRBV28 to TRBJ2-7; TRBD1 might be the D (6 bases). The length of the CDR3 is 13 residues. Trimming left V 6 bases short and J 3 bases short, with 12 bases between. The germline CDR1 and CDR2 sequences are MDHEN and SYDVKM. The CDR3 protein is CASRGRTVYEQYF. CDR3 nucleotides: TGTGCCAGCAGAGGTAGGACAGTCTACGAGCAGTACTTC.

This clonotype was counted at least ten times. The chain carries TRBV11-1 and TRBJ2-5; a weak D match, TRBD2 (5 bases). The V end lost 5 bases, the J end lost 5 bases, and 21 bases lay between the germline ends. Per the germline V gene, CDR1 is SGHAT and CDR2 is FQDESV (reference sequence). CDR3 size: 16 residues. The CDR3 loop is CASSRRSGVVRETQYF. CDR3 sequence (DNA): TGTGCCAGCAGCCGGCGATCCGGGGTAGTCCGGGAGACCCAGTACTTC.

The genes are TRBV4-1 and TRBJ1-1, with a possible D match to TRBD1 (5 bases). The CDR3 spans 14 residues. Trimming took 5 bases from V and 1 from J, leaving 11 bases between them. The germline V gene has CDR1 MGHRA and CDR2 YSYEKL. The CDR3, as DNA: TGCGCCAGCAGCGTAGGACATCAGAACACTGAAGCTTTCTTT. It codes for CASSVGHQNTEAFF.

The chain joins TRBV20-1 to TRBJ2-5, with 7 bases identical to TRBD2. CDR1 is DFQATT, CDR2 SNEGSKA, per germline (reference sequence). Unmatched junction bases numbered 5, after V lost 0 bases and J lost 1 base. The CDR3 runs to 15 residues. The CDR3 reads CSARDSRETQETQYF. The CDR3 bases are TGCAGTGCTAGAGATTCGCGGGAGACCCAAGAGACCCAGTACTTC.

The chain carries TRBV29-1 and TRBJ1-2, with 8 bases lining up with TRBD1. V lost 6 bases to trimming and J lost 8 bases; unmatched junction nucleotides: 8. From germline, CDR1 is SQVTM and CDR2 ANQGSEA. The CDR3 is 12 residues long. The CDR3 nucleotides are TGCAGCGTGAGTCAGGGGGCGCGGGGCTACACCTTC. Protein sequence: CSVSQGARGYTF.

In its sample, this clonotype was seen a few times. This sequence may be a read error, since a much larger clone differs from it by one base. The CDR3 DNA follows: TGTGCCAGCAGTTTAATGGGCAGAACTCCGAACGCTGAAGCTTTCTTT. Translated: CASSLMGRTPNAEAFF. The chain carries TRBV12-3 or TRBV12-4 and TRBJ1-1; D is unresolved. The CDR3 contains 16 residues.

Comment on this clonotype: A read error is possible here, since a much larger clone lies one base away. The J gene is TRBJ2-7, the V gene TRBV15, with D perhaps TRBD1 or TRBD2 (5 bases each). V shed 3 bases and J shed 7 bases, with 10 bases lying between them. Germline V gene lookup returns CDR1 LNHNV and CDR2 YYDKDF (reference sequence). The CDR3 runs to 12 residues. CDR3 loop: CATSRRDREQYF. CDR3 nucleotides: TGTGCCACCAGCAGGAGGGACCGTGAGCAGTACTTC.

This clonotype was counted ten times or more. The chain joins TRBV12-3 or TRBV12-4 to TRBJ2-2; D call uncertain. The V end lost 1 base, the J end lost 3 bases, and 9 bases lay between the germline ends. This CDR3 is 15 amino acids long. CDR3 in amino acids: CASSLGITDTGELFF. Here the CDR3 DNA reads TGTGCCAGCAGTTTAGGGATTACGGACACCGGGGAGCTGTTTTTT.

This clonotype was observed a few times. The chain combines TRBV2 with TRBJ2-1; TRBD2 matches 13 bases. Trimming cost V 8 bases and J 3 bases; bases outside gene matches: 7. Per germline, CDR1 SNHLY and CDR2 FYNNEI. The CDR3 totals 16 residues. The CDR3 spells CASQGGLAGRYNEQFF. DNA of the CDR3: TGTGCCAGCCAGGGGGGACTAGCGGGACGCTACAATGAGCAGTTCTTC. Complete variable domain (other parts from reference TRBV2 and TRBJ2-1): EPEVTQTPSHQVTQMGQEVILRCVPISNHLYFYWYRQILGQKVEFLVSFYNNEISEKSEIFDDQFSVERPDGSNFTLKIRSTKLEDSAMYFCASQGGLAGRYNEQFFGPGTRLTVL.

This clonotype has ten or more counts. The chain joins TRBV15 to TRBJ2-1; no definite D call. V gave up 0 bases and J gave up 7 bases, with 1 base separating them. This CDR3 is built from 11 residues. From germline, CDR1 is LNHNV and CDR2 YYDKDF (reference sequence). CDR3 sequence: CATSRDNEQFF. The CDR3 nucleotides are TGTGCCACCAGCAGAGATAATGAGCAGTTCTTC.

This clonotype was seen more than once but under ten times. This rearrangement joins TRBV20-1 to TRBJ2-1; 13 positions match TRBD2. V was clipped by 0 bases and J by 1 base; unmatched bases: 9. The CDR3 is 19 residues long. Germline values: CDR1 DFQATT, CDR2 SNEGSKA (reference sequence). The DNA of the CDR3 is TGCAGTGCTAGAGATGAACTAGCGGGAGGGCCGGTGTCCTACAATGAGCAGTTCTTC. Translating gives CSARDELAGGPVSYNEQFF.

This clonotype was counted at least ten times. This chain's CDR3 is CSALEGVGEQYF. Written as DNA, the CDR3 is TGCAGTGCCCTTGAGGGGGTAGGGGAGCAGTACTTC. The chain has TRBV20-1 and TRBJ2-7; the D gene is possibly TRBD1 (6 bases). Per the germline V gene, CDR1 is DFQATT and CDR2 is SNEGSKA (reference sequence). Trimming removed 6 bases at V and 7 bases at J, with 16 bases between. CDR3 length: 12 amino acids.

CDR3 DNA sequence: TGTGCCAGCAGCGTATTTCAGGGATCGGGAAACACCATATATTTT. As protein: CASSVFQGSGNTIYF. The chain joins TRBV9 to TRBJ1-3, with a possible D match to TRBD1 (5 bases). V was trimmed by 1 base and J by 4 bases, leaving 12 bases between them. CDR3 length: 15 residues. Germline V gene sequence: CDR1 SGDLS, CDR2 YYNGEE.

This clonotype has a count of ten or more. V is TRBV20-1 and J is TRBJ1-1; D may be TRBD1 (5 bases). V lost 6 bases and J lost 6, with 14 bases in between. Per the germline V gene, CDR1 is DFQATT and CDR2 is SNEGSKA (reference sequence). This CDR3 is 12 amino acids long. For the CDR3, the DNA is TGCAGTGCCCCTTGGGGGGAGGCTGAAGCTTTCTTT. Translating it yields CSAPWGEAEAFF.

Ten or more counts support this clonotype. The chain combines TRBV7-2 with TRBJ1-2, with 9 bases that match TRBD1. Germline CDR1 and CDR2: SGHTA and FQGNSA. The CDR3 has 15 amino acids. With V trimmed by 5 bases and J by 2 bases, 6 bases remained unmatched. CDR3 loop: CASSTGQGFNYGYTF. The CDR3 DNA reads as TGTGCCAGCAGCACGGGACAGGGCTTCAACTATGGCTACACCTTC. Variable domain in full (rest from reference TRBV7-2 and TRBJ1-2): GAGVSQSPSNKVTEKGKDVELRCDPISGHTALYWYRQSLGQGLEFLIYFQGNSAPDKSGLPSDRFSAERTGGSVSTLTIQRTQQEDSAVYLCASSTGQGFNYGYTFGSGTRLTVV.

There are many counts of this clonotype. V and J are TRBV2 and TRBJ2-7; 8 nucleotides agree with TRBD1. CDR1 is SNHLY, CDR2 FYNNEI, per germline. CDR3 length equals 14 residues. J was trimmed by 5 bases and V by 7 bases; bases with no gene match: 10. For the CDR3, the DNA is TGTGCCAGCACGACGGACAGGGTCGGGAACGAGCAGTACTTC. Protein product: CASTTDRVGNEQYF.

In its sample, this clonotype was seen a few times. The V and J genes are TRBV11-3 and TRBJ2-6, with 12 bases lining up with TRBD2. Germline values: CDR1 SGHNT, CDR2 YENEEA. V lost 5 bases to trimming and J lost 3 bases; unmatched junction nucleotides: 8. The CDR3 runs 18 residues. CDR3 protein: CASSPRLAGADGANVLTF. The CDR3 nucleotides read TGTGCCAGCAGCCCCAGACTAGCGGGAGCGGATGGGGCCAACGTCCTGACTTTC.

This clonotype was recorded many times. The chain joins TRBV28 to TRBJ1-1; D call uncertain. Germline V gives CDR1 MDHEN, CDR2 SYDVKM. The CDR3 is made up of 12 amino acids. The germline V and J ends were trimmed by 3 bases and 6 bases, with 8 bases remaining between them. CDR3 residues: CASSFGGSEAFF. The CDR3 DNA follows: TGTGCCAGCAGTTTCGGTGGATCTGAAGCTTTCTTT.

This chain connects TRBV12-3 or TRBV12-4 to TRBJ2-7; TRBD1 matches 7 bases. This CDR3 comprises 12 residues. V lost 8 bases, J lost 4 bases, and 5 bases stayed unmatched. Here the CDR3 DNA reads TGTGCCAGCGCGGGCAGGGGGTACGAGCAGTACTTC. The encoded protein is CASAGRGYEQYF.

The chain joins TRBV7-3 to TRBJ2-2; D possibly corresponds to TRBD1 (6 bases). The V end was cut by 5 bases, the J end by 0 bases, with 13 bases between. The CDR3 totals 16 residues. Germline V gives CDR1 SGHTA, CDR2 FQGTGA. The CDR3 DNA sequence: TGTGCCAGCAGCCGAGACAGGCTTACGAACACCGGGGAGCTGTTTTTT. The encoded protein is CASSRDRLTNTGELFF. Combining the CDR3 with reference TRBV7-3 and TRBJ2-2 gives the whole variable domain GAGVSQTPSNKVTEKGKYVELRCDPISGHTALYWYRQSLGQGPEFLIYFQGTGAADDSGLPNDRFFAVRPEGSVSTLKIQRTERGDSAVYLCASSRDRLTNTGELFFGEGSRLTVL.

This chain links TRBV27 with TRBJ2-2; a weak D match, TRBD1 (5 bases). CDR1 and CDR2 (germline): MNHEY, SMNVEV (reference sequence). The CDR3 spans 15 residues. Trimming shortened V by 2 bases and J by 5 bases, and 12 bases separated the two germline ends. The DNA for the CDR3 is TGTGCCAGCAGTTTACGCAGGGTGGGGACCGGGGAGCTGTTTTTT. It is translated as CASSLRRVGTGELFF.

This clonotype has at least ten counts. J is TRBJ2-1 and V is TRBV6-2 or TRBV6-3; 9 nucleotides agree with TRBD2. The CDR3 length is 16 residues. CDR1 and CDR2 (germline): MNHEY, SVGEGT. V trimming: 8 bases; J trimming: 2 bases; junction bases outside the gene matches: 10. This CDR3 reads CASLSTGGRAYNEQFF. CDR3 DNA sequence: TGTGCCAGCCTTAGTACAGGCGGGAGGGCCTACAATGAGCAGTTCTTC.

In this sample, this clonotype turned up many times. The chain recombines TRBV2 with TRBJ2-3; 7 bases align to TRBD2. With V trimmed by 4 bases and J by 1 base, 5 bases remained unmatched. Germline V lookup: CDR1 SNHLY, CDR2 FYNNEI. The CDR3 totals 15 residues. The CDR3 protein is CASSVTAGRTDTQYF. As DNA, the CDR3 is TGTGCCAGCAGTGTAACAGCGGGACGCACAGATACGCAGTATTTT.

This clonotype was seen many times. The chain combines TRBV12-5 with TRBJ2-3, with D tentatively TRBD2 (5 bases). The CDR3 totals 13 residues. The germline V and J ends were trimmed by 6 bases and 4 bases, with 11 bases remaining between them. The germline V gene encodes CDR1 LGHNT and CDR2 FRNRAP. This CDR3 is CASGLDYSDTQYF. CDR3 DNA sequence: TGTGCTAGTGGCCTTGACTACTCAGATACGCAGTATTTT.

Ten or more counts support this clonotype. The V gene is TRBV5-1, the J gene TRBJ1-1, with D possibly TRBD1 on 5 matching bases. From germline, CDR1 is SGHRS and CDR2 YFSETQ. The CDR3 loop spans 13 amino acids. Trimming shortened V by 4 bases and J by 1 base, and 8 bases separated the two germline ends. This CDR3 reads CASSEQENTEAFF. The DNA of the CDR3 is TGCGCCAGCAGCGAACAGGAGAACACTGAAGCTTTCTTT.

There are many counts of this clonotype. This chain joins TRBV11-2 and TRBJ2-5; D is unclear. The germline CDR1 and CDR2 sequences are SGHAT and FQNNGV. Trimming removed 1 base at V and 2 bases at J, with 8 bases between. This CDR3 contains 14 residues. DNA of the CDR3: TGTGCCAGCAGCTTAGGACCGAATCAAGAGACCCAGTACTTC. Translated: CASSLGPNQETQYF.

This clonotype has a count of ten or more. The V gene is TRBV20-1, the J gene TRBJ2-5; the D gene is possibly TRBD2 (6 bases). CDR3 length: 13 amino acids. From germline, CDR1 is DFQATT and CDR2 SNEGSKA (reference sequence). Trimming removed 0 bases at V and 5 bases at J, with 10 bases between. The CDR3, as DNA: TGCAGTGCTAGAGATGCGGGGATCGAGACCCAGTACTTC. Its protein product is CSARDAGIETQYF.

This clonotype was detected a few times. One end of the junction is discordant with germline, which a read error may explain. V gene TRBV28 combines with J gene TRBJ2-7, with D uncertain. In germline, CDR1 is MDHEN, CDR2 SYDVKM. This CDR3 has 13 amino acids. The CDR3 DNA reads TGTGCCAGCAGTTCCTCAAATTCCTGCGAGCAGTACTTC. It is translated as CASSSSNSCEQYF.